This TCR beta chain emerged from a study of T-cell memory formation after mild COVID-19. V was cut by 5 bases and J by 7 bases, with 12 bases left in between. CDR3 length: 13 amino acids. CDR1 and CDR2 (germline): SGHTA, FQGNSA. TCRdb reprocessed the 5' RACE reads via MiXCR and lists one record per CDR3 protein. The repertoire has 550,000 to 650,000 distinct CDR3 sequences, approximately 15% of them found once; the top ten carry around 8.1%. V is TRBV7-2 and J is TRBJ2-4, with unresolved D. The sample consisted of PBMCs or a T cell subset sorted from them (not recorded which). The TCR originated in an adult woman who had mild COVID-19 (a few samples of this study predate the infection). Cell type and time point are not known. CDR3 coding DNA: TGTGCCAGCAGCACCTCCATGGGGAACATTCAGTACTTC. It is translated as CASSTSMGNIQYF. Full variable domain (remainder filled in from reference TRBV7-2 and TRBJ2-4): GAGVSQSPSNKVTEKGKDVELRCDPISGHTALYWYRQSLGQGLEFLIYFQGNSAPDKSGLPSDRFSAERTGGSVSTLTIQRTQQEDSAVYLCASSTSMGNIQYFGAGTRLSVL.